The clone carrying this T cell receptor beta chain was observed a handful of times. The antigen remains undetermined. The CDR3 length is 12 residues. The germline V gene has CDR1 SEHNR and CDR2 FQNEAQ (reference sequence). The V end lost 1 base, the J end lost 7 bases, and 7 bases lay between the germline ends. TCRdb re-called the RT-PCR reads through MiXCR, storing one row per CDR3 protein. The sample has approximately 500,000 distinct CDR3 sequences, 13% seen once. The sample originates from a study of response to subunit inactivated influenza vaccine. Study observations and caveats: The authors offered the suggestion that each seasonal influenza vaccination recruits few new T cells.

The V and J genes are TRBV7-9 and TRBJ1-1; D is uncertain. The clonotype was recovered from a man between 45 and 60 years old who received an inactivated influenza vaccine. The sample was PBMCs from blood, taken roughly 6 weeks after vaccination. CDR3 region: CASSLGHSEAFF. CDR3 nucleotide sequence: TGTGCCAGCAGCTTAGGGCACAGTGAAGCTTTCTTT. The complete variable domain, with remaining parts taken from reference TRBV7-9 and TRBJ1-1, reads DTGVSQNPRHKITKRGQNVTFRCDPISEHNRLYWYRQTLGQGPEFLTYFQNEAQLEKSRLLSDRFSAERPKGSFSTLEIQRTEQGDSAMYLCASSLGHSEAFFGQGTRLTVV.